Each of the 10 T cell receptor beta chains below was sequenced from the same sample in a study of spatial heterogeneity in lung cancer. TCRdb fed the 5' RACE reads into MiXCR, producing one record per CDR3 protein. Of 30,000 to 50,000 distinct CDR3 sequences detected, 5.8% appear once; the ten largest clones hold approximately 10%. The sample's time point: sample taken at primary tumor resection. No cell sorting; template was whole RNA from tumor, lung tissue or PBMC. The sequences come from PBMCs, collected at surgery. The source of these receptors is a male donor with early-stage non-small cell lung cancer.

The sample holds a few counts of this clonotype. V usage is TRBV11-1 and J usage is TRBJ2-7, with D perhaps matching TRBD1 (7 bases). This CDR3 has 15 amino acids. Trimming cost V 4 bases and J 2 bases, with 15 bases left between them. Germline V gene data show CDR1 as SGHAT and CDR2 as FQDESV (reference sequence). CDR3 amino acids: CASSSKDRRAYEQYF. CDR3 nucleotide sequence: TGTGCCAGCAGCTCCAAGGACAGGAGGGCCTACGAGCAGTACTTC.

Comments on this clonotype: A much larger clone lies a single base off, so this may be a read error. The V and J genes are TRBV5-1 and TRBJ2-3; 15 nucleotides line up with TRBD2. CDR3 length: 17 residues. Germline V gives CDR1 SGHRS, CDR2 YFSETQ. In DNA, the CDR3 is TGCGCCAGCAGACGTGGACTAGCGGGGGGGAGCACAGATATGCAGTATTTT. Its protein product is CASRRGLAGGSTDMQYF.

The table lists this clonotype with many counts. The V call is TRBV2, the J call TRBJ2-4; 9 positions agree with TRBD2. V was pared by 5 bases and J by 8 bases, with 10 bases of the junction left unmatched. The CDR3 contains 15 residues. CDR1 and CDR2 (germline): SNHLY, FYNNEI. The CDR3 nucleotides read TGTGCCAGCAGTTACTTCTTAGCGGGGGAGGACATTCAGTACTTC. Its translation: CASSYFLAGEDIQYF.

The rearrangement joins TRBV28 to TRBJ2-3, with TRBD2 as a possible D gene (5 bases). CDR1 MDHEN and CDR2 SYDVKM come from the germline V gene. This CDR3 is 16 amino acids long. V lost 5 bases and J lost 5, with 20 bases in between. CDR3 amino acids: CASSPPGGLSRDTQYF. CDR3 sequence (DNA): TGTGCCAGCAGTCCCCCAGGCGGGCTATCCCGAGATACGCAGTATTTT.

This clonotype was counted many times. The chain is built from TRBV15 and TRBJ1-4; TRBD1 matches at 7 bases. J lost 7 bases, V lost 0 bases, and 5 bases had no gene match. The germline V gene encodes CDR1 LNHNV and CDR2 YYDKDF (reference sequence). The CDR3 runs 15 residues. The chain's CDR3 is CATSRDRTGTEKLFF. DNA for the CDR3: TGTGCCACCAGCAGAGATCGGACAGGAACTGAAAAACTGTTTTTT.

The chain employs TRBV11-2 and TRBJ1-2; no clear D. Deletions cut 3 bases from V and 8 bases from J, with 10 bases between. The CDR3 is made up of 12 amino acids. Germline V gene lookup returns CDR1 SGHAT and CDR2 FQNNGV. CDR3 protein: CASSFASGGYTF. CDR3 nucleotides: TGTGCCAGCAGCTTTGCCTCGGGAGGCTACACCTTC. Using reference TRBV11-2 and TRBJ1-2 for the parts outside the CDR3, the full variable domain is EAGVAQSPRYKIIEKRQSVAFWCNPISGHATLYWYQQILGQGPKLLIQFQNNGVVDDSQLPKDRFSAERLKGVDSTLKIQPAKLEDSAVYLCASSFASGGYTFGSGTRLTVV.

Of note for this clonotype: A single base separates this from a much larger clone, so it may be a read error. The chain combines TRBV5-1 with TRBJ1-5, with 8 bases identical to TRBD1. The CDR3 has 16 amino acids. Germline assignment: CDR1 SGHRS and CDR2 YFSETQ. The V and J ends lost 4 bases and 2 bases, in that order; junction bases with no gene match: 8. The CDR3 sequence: CASSPKATGGNQPQHF. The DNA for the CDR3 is TGCGCCAGCAGCCCGAAAGCGACAGGGGGCAATCAGCCCCAGCATTTT. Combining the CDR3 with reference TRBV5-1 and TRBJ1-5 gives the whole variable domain KAGVTQTPRYLIKTRGQQVTLSCSPISGHRSVSWYQQTPGQGLQFLFEYFSETQRNKGNFPGRFSGRQFSNSRSEMNVSTLELGDSALYLCASSPKATGGNQPQHFGDGTRLSIL.

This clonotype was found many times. Here the CDR3 reads CSARRGQGGFSGANVLTF. CDR3 DNA sequence: TGCAGTGCTAGAAGGGGACAAGGGGGATTCTCTGGGGCCAACGTCCTGACTTTC. The V call is TRBV20-1, the J call TRBJ2-6; weak D call: TRBD1 (6 bases). V was cut by 2 bases and J by 0 bases, with 17 bases left in between. Germline-derived CDR1 and CDR2 are DFQATT and SNEGSKA (reference sequence). The CDR3 contains 18 residues.

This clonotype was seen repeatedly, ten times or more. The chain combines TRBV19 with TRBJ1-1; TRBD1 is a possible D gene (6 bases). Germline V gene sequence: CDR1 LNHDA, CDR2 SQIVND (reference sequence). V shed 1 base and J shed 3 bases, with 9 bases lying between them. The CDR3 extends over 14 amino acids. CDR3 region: CASSIGGADTEAFF. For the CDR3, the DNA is TGTGCCAGTAGTATAGGGGGGGCGGACACTGAAGCTTTCTTT.

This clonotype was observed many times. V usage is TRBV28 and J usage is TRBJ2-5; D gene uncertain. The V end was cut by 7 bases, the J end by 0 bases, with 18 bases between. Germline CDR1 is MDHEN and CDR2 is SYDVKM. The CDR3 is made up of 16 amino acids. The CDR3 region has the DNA TGTGCCAGCAACTTCATTGGAAAGGTGGACCAAGAGACCCAGTACTTC. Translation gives CASNFIGKVDQETQYF.